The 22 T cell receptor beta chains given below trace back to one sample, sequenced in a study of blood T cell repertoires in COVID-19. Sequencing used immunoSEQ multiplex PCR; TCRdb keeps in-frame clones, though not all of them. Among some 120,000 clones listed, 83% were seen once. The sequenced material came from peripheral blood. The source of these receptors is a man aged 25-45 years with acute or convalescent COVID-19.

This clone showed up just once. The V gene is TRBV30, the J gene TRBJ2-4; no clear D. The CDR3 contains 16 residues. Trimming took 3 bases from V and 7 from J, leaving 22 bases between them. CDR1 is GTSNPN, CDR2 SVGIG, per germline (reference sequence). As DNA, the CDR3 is TGTGCCTGGAGCAAACCCGCTAGTTTGGGTCAGAACATTCAGTACTTC. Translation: CAWSKPASLGQNIQYF.

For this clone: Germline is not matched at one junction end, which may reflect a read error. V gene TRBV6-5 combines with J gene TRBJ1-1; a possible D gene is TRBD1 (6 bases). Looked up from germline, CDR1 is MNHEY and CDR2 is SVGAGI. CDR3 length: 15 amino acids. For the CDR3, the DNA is TGTGCCAGCAGCTACTCTGGGGGCAAATACACTGAAGCTTTCTTT. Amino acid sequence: CASSYSGGKYTEAFF.

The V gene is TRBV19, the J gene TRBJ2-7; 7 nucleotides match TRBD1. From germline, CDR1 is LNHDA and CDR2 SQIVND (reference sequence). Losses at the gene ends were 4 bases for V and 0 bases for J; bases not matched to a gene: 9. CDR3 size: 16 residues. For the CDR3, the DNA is TGTGCCAGTAGTACCGGACAGGCGATTACCTCCTACGAGCAGTACTTC. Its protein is CASSTGQAITSYEQYF.

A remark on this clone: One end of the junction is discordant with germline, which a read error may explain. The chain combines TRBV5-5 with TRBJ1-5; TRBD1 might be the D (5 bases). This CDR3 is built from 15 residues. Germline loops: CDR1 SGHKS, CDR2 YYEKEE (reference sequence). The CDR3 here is CARSLGGVSGQPQHF. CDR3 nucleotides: TGTGCCCGCAGCTTGGGGGGGGTCTCGGGCCAGCCCCAGCATTTT.

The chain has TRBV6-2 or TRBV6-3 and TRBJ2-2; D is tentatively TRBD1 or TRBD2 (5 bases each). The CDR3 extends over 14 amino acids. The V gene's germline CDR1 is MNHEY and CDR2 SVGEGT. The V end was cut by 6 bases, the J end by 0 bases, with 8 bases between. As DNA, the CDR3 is TGTGCCAGCAGCGGGGCAGCGAACACCGGGGAGCTGTTTTTT. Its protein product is CASSGAANTGELFF.

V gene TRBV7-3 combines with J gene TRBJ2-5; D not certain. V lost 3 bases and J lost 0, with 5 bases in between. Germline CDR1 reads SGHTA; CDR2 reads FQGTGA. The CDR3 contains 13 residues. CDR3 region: CASSLANQETQYF. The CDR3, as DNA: TGTGCCAGCAGCTTGGCCAACCAAGAGACCCAGTACTTC.

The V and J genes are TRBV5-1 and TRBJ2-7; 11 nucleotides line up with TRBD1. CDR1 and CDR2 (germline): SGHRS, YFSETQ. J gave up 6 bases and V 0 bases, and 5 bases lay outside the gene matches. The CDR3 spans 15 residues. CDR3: CASSLDGTGGGEQYF. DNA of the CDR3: TGCGCCAGCAGCTTGGATGGGACAGGGGGTGGCGAGCAGTACTTC. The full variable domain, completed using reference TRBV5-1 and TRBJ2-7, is KAGVTQTPRYLIKTRGQQVTLSCSPISGHRSVSWYQQTPGQGLQFLFEYFSETQRNKGNFPGRFSGRQFSNSRSEMNVSTLELGDSALYLCASSLDGTGGGEQYFGPGTRLTVT.

CDR3 protein: CASSFTGGEAYGYTF. The DNA of the CDR3 is TGTGCCAGCAGCTTTACAGGGGGCGAGGCCTATGGCTACACCTTC. The genes are TRBV9 and TRBJ1-2, with 9 positions matching TRBD1. V trimming: 4 bases; J trimming: 4 bases; junction bases outside the gene matches: 8. Germline CDR1 and CDR2: SGDLS and YYNGEE. The CDR3 loop spans 15 amino acids. The full variable domain, in which reference TRBV9 and TRBJ1-2 provide the parts outside the CDR3, is DSGVTQTPKHLITATGQRVTLRCSPRSGDLSVYWYQQSLDQGLQFLIQYYNGEERAKGNILERFSAQQFPDLHSELNLSSLELGDSALYFCASSFTGGEAYGYTFGSGTRLTVV.

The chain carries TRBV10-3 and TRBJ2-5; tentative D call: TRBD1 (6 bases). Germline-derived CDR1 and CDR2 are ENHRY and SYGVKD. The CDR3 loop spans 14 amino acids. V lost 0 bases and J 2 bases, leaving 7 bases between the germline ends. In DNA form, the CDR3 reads TGTGCCATCAGTGAGTCCGACAGGCAAGAGACCCAGTACTTC. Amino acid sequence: CAISESDRQETQYF.

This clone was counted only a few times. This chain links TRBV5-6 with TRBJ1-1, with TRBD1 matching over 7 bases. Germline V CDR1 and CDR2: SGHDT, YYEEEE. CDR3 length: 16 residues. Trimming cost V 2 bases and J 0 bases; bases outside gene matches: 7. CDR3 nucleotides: TGTGCCAGCAGCTTCGAGGCGACAGGGATGAACACTGAAGCTTTCTTT. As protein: CASSFEATGMNTEAFF.

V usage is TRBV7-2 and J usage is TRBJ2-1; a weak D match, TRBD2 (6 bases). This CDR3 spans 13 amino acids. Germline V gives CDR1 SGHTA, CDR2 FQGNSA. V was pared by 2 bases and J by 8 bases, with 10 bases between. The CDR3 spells CASSLHSGYEQFF. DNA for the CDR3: TGTGCCAGCAGCTTACATAGCGGCTATGAGCAGTTCTTC.

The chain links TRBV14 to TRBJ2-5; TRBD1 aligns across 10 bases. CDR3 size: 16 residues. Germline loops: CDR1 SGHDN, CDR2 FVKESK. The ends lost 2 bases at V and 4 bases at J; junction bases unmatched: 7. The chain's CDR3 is CASSQLTGQGRETQYF. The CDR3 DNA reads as TGTGCCAGCAGCCAACTAACGGGACAGGGGAGAGAGACCCAGTACTTC.

This CDR3 reads CASSLDVGIDLANEQYF. The CDR3, as DNA: TGTGCCAGCAGCTTGGATGTCGGGATCGACCTAGCGAACGAGCAGTACTTC. V and J are TRBV5-6 and TRBJ2-7; the D gene is possibly TRBD2 (6 bases). The ends were cut back, 0 bases at V and 5 bases at J, with 21 bases in the middle. This CDR3 is 17 amino acids long. Germline V gene sequence: CDR1 SGHDT, CDR2 YYEEEE.

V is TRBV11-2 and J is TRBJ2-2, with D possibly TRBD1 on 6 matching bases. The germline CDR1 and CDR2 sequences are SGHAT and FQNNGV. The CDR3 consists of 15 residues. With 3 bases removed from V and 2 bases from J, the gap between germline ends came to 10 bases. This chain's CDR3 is CASSLGTPNTGELFF. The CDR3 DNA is TGTGCCAGCAGCTTGGGGACACCTAACACCGGGGAGCTGTTTTTT.

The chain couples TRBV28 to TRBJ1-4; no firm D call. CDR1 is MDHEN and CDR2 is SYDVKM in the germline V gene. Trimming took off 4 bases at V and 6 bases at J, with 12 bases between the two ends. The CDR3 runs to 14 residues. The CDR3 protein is CASSSVGSDEKLFF. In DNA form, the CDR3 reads TGTGCCAGCAGTTCCGTCGGGTCGGATGAAAAACTGTTTTTT. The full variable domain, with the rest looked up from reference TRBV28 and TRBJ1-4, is DVKVTQSSRYLVKRTGEKVFLECVQDMDHENMFWYRQDPGLGLRLIYFSYDVKMKEKGDIPEGYSVSREKKERFSLILESASTNQTSMYLCASSSVGSDEKLFFGSGTQLSVL.

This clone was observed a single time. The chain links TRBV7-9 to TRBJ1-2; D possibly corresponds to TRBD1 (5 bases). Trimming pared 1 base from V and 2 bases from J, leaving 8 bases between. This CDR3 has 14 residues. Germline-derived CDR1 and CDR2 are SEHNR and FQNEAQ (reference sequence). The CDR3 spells CASSLVAGNYGYTF. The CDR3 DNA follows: TGTGCCAGCAGCTTAGTTGCAGGGAACTATGGCTACACCTTC.

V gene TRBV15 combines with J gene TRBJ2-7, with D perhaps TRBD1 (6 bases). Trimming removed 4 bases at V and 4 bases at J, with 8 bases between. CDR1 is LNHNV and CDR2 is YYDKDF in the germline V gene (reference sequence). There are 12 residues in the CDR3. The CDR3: CATSMDSYEQYV. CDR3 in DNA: TGTGCCACCAGCATGGACAGTTACGAGCAGTACGTC.

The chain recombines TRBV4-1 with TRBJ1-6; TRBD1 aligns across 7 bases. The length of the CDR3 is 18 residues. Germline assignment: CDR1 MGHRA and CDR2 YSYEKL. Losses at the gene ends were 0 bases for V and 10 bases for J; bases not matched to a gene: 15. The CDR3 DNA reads TGCGCCAGCAGCCAAGAAGAAAGGACAGGTGCTTTTAGATCACCCCTCCACTTT. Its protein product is CASSQEERTGAFRSPLHF.

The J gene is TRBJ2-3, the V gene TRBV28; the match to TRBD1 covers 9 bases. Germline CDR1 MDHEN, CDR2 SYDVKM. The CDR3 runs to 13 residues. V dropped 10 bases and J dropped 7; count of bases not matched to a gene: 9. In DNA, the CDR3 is TGTGCCACCGAACCGGGACAGGGCCATACGCAGTATTTT. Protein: CATEPGQGHTQYF.

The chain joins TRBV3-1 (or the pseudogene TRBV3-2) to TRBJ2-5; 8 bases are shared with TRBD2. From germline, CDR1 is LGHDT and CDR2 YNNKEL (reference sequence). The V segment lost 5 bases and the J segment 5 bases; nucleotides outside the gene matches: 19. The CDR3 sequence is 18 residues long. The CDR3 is CASSSGLGGGSPHETQYF. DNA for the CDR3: TGTGCCAGCAGCAGCGGGCTGGGCGGGGGGTCCCCCCACGAGACCCAGTACTTC.

The CDR3 coding sequence is TGTGCCAGCAGCCAAACACAGGGCTATCAGCCCCAGCATTTT. Encoded protein: CASSQTQGYQPQHF. The J gene is TRBJ1-5, the V gene TRBV6-5; a weak D match, TRBD1 (6 bases). The V end lost 6 bases, the J end lost 5 bases, and 14 bases lay between the germline ends. The CDR3 totals 14 residues. Looked up from germline, CDR1 is MNHEY and CDR2 is SVGAGI.

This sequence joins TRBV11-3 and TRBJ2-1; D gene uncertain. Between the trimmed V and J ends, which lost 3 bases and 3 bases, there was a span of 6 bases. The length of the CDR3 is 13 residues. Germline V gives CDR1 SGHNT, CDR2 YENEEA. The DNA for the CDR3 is TGTGCCAGCAGCTTCAACAACTACAATGAGCAGTTCTTC. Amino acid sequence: CASSFNNYNEQFF.